The rows below give T cell receptor beta chains drawn from one sample of a study of beta chain features in type 1 diabetes. Sequencing was performed with immunoSEQ multiplex PCR; in TCRdb, only in-frame clones are kept and a portion is missing. Of about 410,000 clones listed, around 13% are singletons. The sample comprised naive CD4+ T cells from blood. The receptors come from a young man in good health. Each CDR3 is given with its conserved first and last residue. D genes are given only for firm matches. Size is stated for part of the rows, as once, few or many counts, or as a class when the clone is expanded.

TRBJ2-7 NA TRBV11-2 few TGTGCCAGCAGCCCCGGCCCGGGTAACGAGCAGTACTTC CASSPGPGNEQYF
TRBJ2-5 TRBD1 TRBV7-9 few TGTGCCAGCAGCTTAGATCCGGGACAGGGACAAGAGACCCAGTACTTC CASSLDPGQGQETQYF
TRBJ2-5 NA TRBV4-3 few TGCGCCAGCAGCGTAAGGTTCCAAGAGACCCAGTACTTC CASSVRFQETQYF
TRBJ2-7 NA TRBV11-2 NA TGTGCCAGCAGCTTAGACCGGGGGAACGAGCAGTACTTC CASSLDRGNEQYF
TRBJ2-1 TRBD2 TRBV5-4 few TGTGCCAGCAGCTCCCGCTCGGGTAGCGGGGGTTATTCCTACAATGAGCAGTTCTTC CASSSRSGSGGYSYNEQFF
TRBJ2-7 NA TRBV15 NA TGTGCCACCAGCAGAGATCGCCTCGAGCTCGCCCCAGAGCAGTACTTC CATSRDRLELAPEQYF
TRBJ1-4 TRBD1 TRBV28 NA TGTGCCAGCAGCCATGCAGGGGGCAAAACATCAACTAATGAAAAACTGTTTTTT CASSHAGGKTSTNEKLFF
TRBJ2-3 NA TRBV9 few TGTGCCAGCAGCCCCCGTGCAGGGCCTAGCACAGATACGCAGTATTTT CASSPRAGPSTDTQYF
TRBJ2-3 TRBD2 TRBV29-1 few TGCAGCGTTGTCCCTAGCGGGAGTACAGATACGCAGTATTTT CSVVPSGSTDTQYF
TRBJ1-4 NA TRBV18 NA TGTGCCAGCTCACCGACCTTAGCCTCAACTAATGAAAAACTGTTTTTT CASSPTLASTNEKLFF
TRBJ1-4 TRBD1 TRBV4-3 few TGCGCCAGCAGCCGAGCGGACAGGGGATATGAAAAACTGTTTTTT CASSRADRGYEKLFF
TRBJ2-3 NA TRBV11-3 few TGTGCCAGTCAGGGTTCTAGCACAGATACGCAGTATTTT CASQGSSTDTQYF
TRBJ1-5 NA TRBV9 NA TGTGCCAGCAGCGTAGTAGGGGATAGCAATCAGCCCCAGCATTTT CASSVVGDSNQPQHF
TRBJ1-1 TRBD1 TRBV29-1 few TGCAGCGTTGACGCCAGACAGGGGTCAGGGGGCAACACTGAAGCTTTCTTT CSVDARQGSGGNTEAFF
TRBJ2-1 TRBD1 TRBV5-4 NA TGTGCCAGCAGCCCCCAAGGGGGCCGAGTTAATGAGCAGTTCTTC CASSPQGGRVNEQFF
TRBJ2-1 NA TRBV5-4 NA TGTGCCAGCAGCAACCATAAGGGGAATGAGCAGTTCTTC CASSNHKGNEQFF
TRBJ2-3 NA TRBV25-1 few TGTGCCAGCAGTGATCACGGCGGATCTGATACGCAGTATTTT CASSDHGGSDTQYF
TRBJ2-7 NA TRBV29-1 few TGCAGCGTTTGGCAGGGTTATAACGAGCAGTACTTC CSVWQGYNEQYF
TRBJ1-1 NA TRBV14 NA TGTGCCAGCAGTTCGGCTAAACAGGGACCCACTGAAGCTTTCTTT CASSSAKQGPTEAFF
TRBJ2-7 NA TRBV12-5 NA TGTGCTAGTGGTTTGCCGGGACAAATCTACGAGCAGTACTTC CASGLPGQIYEQYF
TRBJ2-1 TRBD2 TRBV7-9 many TGTGCCAGCAGCTTTCATGCTGGACTAGCGGGAAACAATGAGCAGTTCTTC CASSFHAGLAGNNEQFF
TRBJ2-5 NA TRBV4-2 NA TGTGCCAGCAGCCAGGACCACCTTCAAGAGACCCAGTACTTC CASSQDHLQETQYF
TRBJ2-4 NA TRBV6-1 few TGTGCCAGCCTCGAGGGGTTAGCCAAAAACATTCAGTACTTC CASLEGLAKNIQYF
TRBJ2-3 TRBD2 TRBV30 few TGTGCCTGGAGTGTAACCCGGACTAGCGGGAAAGGGAGGATTTCGCAGTATTTT CAWSVTRTSGKGRISQYF
TRBJ1-2 TRBD1 TRBV7-6 NA TGTGCCAGCAGCAACACAGGGGGGCTATCCCAAAATGGCTACACCTTC CASSNTGGLSQNGYTF
TRBJ2-3 TRBD2 TRBV7-9 NA TGTGCCAGCAGCTTAAGCGCGGGAGGGCCCTCGAGCACAGATACGCAGTATTTT CASSLSAGGPSSTDTQYF
TRBJ2-3 TRBD1 TRBV7-9 few TGTGCCAGCAGCATGGCAGGGGGCATCGCAGATACGCAGTATTTT CASSMAGGIADTQYF
TRBJ2-3 NA TRBV7-2 NA TGTGCCAGCAGCTTACAGGGCACAGATACGCAGTATTTT CASSLQGTDTQYF
TRBJ1-1 NA TRBV27 NA TGTGCCAGCAGTGTGACCGTGAACACTGAAGCTTTCTTT CASSVTVNTEAFF
TRBJ2-7 TRBD2 TRBV6-6 few TGTGCCAGCAGTGGTCCGGGGGGGTACGAGCAGTACTTC CASSGPGGYEQYF
TRBJ2-1 TRBD1 TRBV7-9 NA TGTGCCAGCAGCAAGGGACAGGGTCCCTACAATGAGCAGTTCTTC CASSKGQGPYNEQFF
TRBJ2-7 TRBD2 TRBV18 few TGTGCCAGCTCACCTTTGCCGGGACCCGGGGGGGAGCAGTACTTC CASSPLPGPGGEQYF
TRBJ2-5 NA TRBV18 few TGTGCCAGCTCACTAAACAGGGAGACCCAGTACTTC CASSLNRETQYF
TRBJ1-1 NA TRBV5-6 NA TGTGCCAGCAGCTTGACACAGGGGAACACTGAAGCTTTCTTT CASSLTQGNTEAFF
TRBJ2-6 TRBD1 TRBV18 NA TGTGCCAGCTCACTCGGACAGGGGCCGGGCTCTGGGGCCAACGTCCTGACTTTC CASSLGQGPGSGANVLTF
TRBJ2-4 NA TRBV7-3 few TGTGCCAGCAGCTTAGGCGGGACGGCCAAAAACATTCAGTACTTC CASSLGGTAKNIQYF
TRBJ2-7 NA TRBV27 few TGTGCCAGCAGTAGACAGAGCTCCTACGAGCAGTACTTC CASSRQSSYEQYF
TRBJ1-4 NA TRBV7-9 few TGTGCCAGCAGCGCCCGCCCCGTTGAAAAACTGTTTTTT CASSARPVEKLFF
TRBJ1-4 NA TRBV30 few TGTGCCTGGAGTGCCTACGGGACCAATGAAAAACTGTTTTTT CAWSAYGTNEKLFF
TRBJ2-1 NA TRBV30 few TGTGCCTGGAGCCGGGTTGGGGAGCAGTTCTTC CAWSRVGEQFF
TRBJ2-5 NA TRBV5-1 many TGCGCCAGCAGCTTGGCGGGCCCGGGCTTGGGCGAGACCCAGTACTTC CASSLAGPGLGETQYF
TRBJ1-2 NA TRBV27 few TGTGCCAGCAGTTTGAGCGGGGATGCCTATGGCTACACCTTC CASSLSGDAYGYTF
TRBJ2-5 TRBD2 TRBV29-1 NA TGCAGCGTTGACCTAGCGGGCCTCCAAGAGACCCAGTACTTC CSVDLAGLQETQYF
TRBJ1-1 NA TRBV14 NA TGTGCCAGCAGCCCAGGACAGATCACTGAAGCTTTCTTT CASSPGQITEAFF
TRBJ2-7 NA TRBV7-9 few TGTGCCAGCAGCCCCATAGGGGTAACCTACGAGCAGTACTTC CASSPIGVTYEQYF
TRBJ2-5 NA TRBV18 NA TGTGCCAGCTCACCGGGATTGTTAGACGGCCAGTACTTC CASSPGLLDGQYF
TRBJ2-3 TRBD1 TRBV5-1 few TGCGCCAGCAGAAACAGGGGGCGTGATACGCAGTATTTT CASRNRGRDTQYF